This record covers a single T cell receptor (beta chain). These data are taken from a study of control samples from healthy donors and cancer patients. The assay was immunoSEQ multiplex PCR, and TCRdb's table has in-frame clones only and misses some. Among fewer than 150,000 clones listed, approximately 90% were seen once. CDR1 SGHRS and CDR2 YFSETQ come from the germline V gene. There are 18 residues in the CDR3. V trimming: 3 bases; J trimming: 3 bases; junction bases outside the gene matches: 11. This chain uses TRBV5-1 with TRBJ2-2; the match to TRBD1 covers 10 bases. The TCR originated in a man aged 18-30 years in good health. The specimen sequenced was blood. For the CDR3, the DNA is TGCGCCAGCAGCTCATACCGGGACAGGGGACCCTACACCGGGGAGCTGTTTTTT. Protein sequence: CASSSYRDRGPYTGELFF.